What follows are 17 T cell receptor beta chains derived from one specimen sequenced in a study of T cells in Graves' hyperthyroidism and ophthalmopathy. Amplification of TCR beta CDR3 regions used RNA as the template. The study used the HTBI primer set for a first-round RT-PCR of the TCR CDR3. Each CDR3 protein gets one entry after TCRdb re-called the multiplex PCR reads with MiXCR. The table has 110,000 to 150,000 distinct CDR3 sequences, roughly 23% seen once. The specimen was blood. All receptors come from a woman aged 45-59 years with Graves' hyperthyroidism that later progressed to Graves' ophthalmopathy.

Many counts were recorded for this clonotype. The gene calls are TRBV30 and TRBJ1-6; TRBD1 agrees at 8 bases. Trimming removed 1 base from V and 6 bases from J; junction bases left unmatched: 5. The CDR3 loop spans 15 amino acids. The germline gives CDR1 GTSNPN, CDR2 SVGIG (reference sequence). CDR3 in amino acids: CAWSGTGQANSPLHF. CDR3 nucleotide sequence: TGTGCCTGGAGTGGAACGGGACAGGCTAATTCACCCCTCCACTTT.

This clonotype appeared many times. This chain links TRBV3-1 with TRBJ2-7, with TRBD1 matching 7 bases. The CDR3 runs to 15 residues. V shed 4 bases, J shed 3 bases, and the junction held 9 bases outside the gene matches. The V gene's germline CDR1 is LGHDT and CDR2 YNNKEL (reference sequence). CDR3 amino acids: CASSPTEQGRYEQYF. The CDR3 region has the DNA TGTGCCAGCAGCCCGACGGAACAGGGGCGCTACGAGCAGTACTTC.

CDR3 residues: CASSPGTAKGADTQYF. In nucleotides, the CDR3 is TGCGCCAGCAGCCCAGGGACCGCCAAAGGGGCAGATACGCAGTATTTT. This chain joins TRBV4-1 and TRBJ2-3; D may match TRBD1 or TRBD2 (5 bases each). This CDR3 has 16 amino acids. Trimming removed 4 bases from V and 4 bases from J, with 18 bases in between. The germline V gene has CDR1 MGHRA and CDR2 YSYEKL.

This clonotype was recorded many times. The chain recombines TRBV2 with TRBJ1-6; the D gene is possibly TRBD1 (6 bases). Germline loops: CDR1 SNHLY, CDR2 FYNNEI. The CDR3 is 15 amino acids. Trimming removed 6 bases from V and 0 bases from J, with 9 bases in between. CDR3 region: CASREQGSYNSPLHF. CDR3 DNA: TGTGCCAGCAGGGAACAGGGCTCCTATAATTCACCCCTCCACTTT.

This clonotype was detected ten times or more. The chain employs TRBV6-2 or TRBV6-3 and TRBJ2-7; D possibly uses TRBD1 or TRBD2 (5 bases each). V gave up 0 bases and J gave up 1 base, with 13 bases separating them. Germline values: CDR1 MNHEY, CDR2 SVGEGT. The CDR3 contains 16 residues. DNA for the CDR3: TGTGCCAGCAGTTACTCTTTCCGGGACCAATCCTACGAGCAGTACTTC. Translating gives CASSYSFRDQSYEQYF.

This clonotype came up many times. This chain uses TRBV12-3 or TRBV12-4 with TRBJ1-1; TRBD1 is a possible D gene (6 bases). Between the trimmed V and J ends, which lost 3 bases and 10 bases, there was a span of 12 bases. This CDR3 comprises 12 residues. CDR3 sequence: CASSFRPGAAFF. In DNA, the CDR3 is TGTGCCAGCAGTTTTAGGCCGGGGGCAGCTTTCTTT.

The genes are TRBV2 and TRBJ1-1, with a possible D match to TRBD1 (6 bases). V lost 3 bases to trimming and J lost 6 bases, with 11 bases between them. This CDR3 region has 13 residues. Germline CDR1 is SNHLY and CDR2 is FYNNEI. CDR3 amino acids: CASSDRGAPEAFF. DNA for the CDR3: TGTGCCAGCAGTGATCGGGGGGCCCCTGAAGCTTTCTTT.

V is TRBV24-1 and J is TRBJ2-1, with 11 bases matching TRBD2. Per germline, CDR1 KGHDR and CDR2 SFDVKD. This CDR3 spans 16 amino acids. J gave up 4 bases and V 4 bases, and 5 bases lay outside the gene matches. CDR3 DNA sequence: TGTGCCACCAGTGAATTTCTAGCGGGGGGTTACAATGAGCAGTTCTTC. It codes for CATSEFLAGGYNEQFF.

Ten or more counts support this clonotype. This chain links TRBV5-1 with TRBJ2-7, with TRBD2 matching 10 bases. This CDR3 is built from 14 residues. V lost 4 bases and J lost 6; bases outside the gene matches: 7. CDR1 and CDR2 from the germline V gene are SGHRS and YFSETQ. CDR3 amino acids: CASSILAGSFEQYF. The CDR3 DNA follows: TGCGCCAGCAGCATACTAGCGGGAAGTTTCGAGCAGTACTTC.

The genes are TRBV10-2 and TRBJ2-5; 8 bases map to TRBD1. J gave up 5 bases and V 7 bases, and 6 bases lay outside the gene matches. Germline CDR1 and CDR2: WSHSY and SAAADI. The CDR3 has 13 residues. CDR3 loop: CASMRSGGETQYF. The CDR3 DNA reads as TGCGCCAGCATGAGATCAGGGGGCGAGACCCAGTACTTC.

There are many counts of this clonotype. This chain uses TRBV2 with TRBJ2-7, with TRBD1 matching over 7 bases. CDR3 length equals 13 residues. CDR1 is SNHLY, CDR2 FYNNEI, per germline. The J segment lost 1 base and the V segment lost 7 bases, leaving 4 bases of the junction unmatched. CDR3 loop: CASTGTASYEQYF. For the CDR3, the DNA is TGTGCCAGCACAGGGACAGCGTCCTACGAGCAGTACTTC.

The V and J genes are TRBV5-5 and TRBJ2-3, with 9 bases aligning to TRBD2. CDR1 is SGHKS, CDR2 YYEKEE, per germline (reference sequence). V was clipped by 7 bases and J by 2 bases; unmatched bases: 8. The CDR3 runs to 15 residues. The CDR3 region is CASQGGRAFTDTQYF. The CDR3 bases are TGTGCCAGCCAAGGCGGGAGGGCCTTCACAGATACGCAGTATTTT.

The rearrangement links TRBV5-1 to TRBJ1-1, with 8 bases lining up with TRBD1. After removal of 4 bases from V and 5 bases from J, the junction contained 10 bases not matched to a gene. Germline values: CDR1 SGHRS, CDR2 YFSETQ. The CDR3 is 15 amino acids. CDR3 sequence: CASSVSGTGTTEAFF. The DNA of the CDR3 is TGCGCCAGCAGCGTTTCCGGGACAGGCACTACTGAAGCTTTCTTT.

In its sample, this clonotype was seen a few times. The J gene is TRBJ1-4, the V gene TRBV10-3, with D unclear. Trimming removed 2 bases at V and 8 bases at J, with 18 bases between. The CDR3 has 16 residues. Germline V gene sequence: CDR1 ENHRY, CDR2 SYGVKD. The CDR3 bases are TGTGCCATCAGTGAGCCTTCTCGGGCAGGACGGGAAAAACTGTTTTTT. The encoded protein is CAISEPSRAGREKLFF.

The V gene is TRBV28, the J gene TRBJ2-3; D gene uncertain. From germline, CDR1 is MDHEN and CDR2 SYDVKM. V was shortened by 4 bases and J by 3 bases, with 8 bases between the two germline ends. This CDR3 contains 13 residues. DNA of the CDR3: TGTGCCAGCAGTTCGCAAAGTACAGATACGCAGTATTTT. Protein sequence: CASSSQSTDTQYF.

The genes are TRBV20-1 and TRBJ2-7, with 8 bases that match TRBD2. The germline V gene has CDR1 DFQATT and CDR2 SNEGSKA (reference sequence). After removal of 1 base from V and 3 bases from J, the junction contained 8 bases not matched to a gene. This CDR3 has 15 amino acids. CDR3 DNA: TGCAGTGCTAGAGGGCTCCGGGAGGGGAGCTACGAGCAGTACTTC. Its protein is CSARGLREGSYEQYF.

This clonotype was picked up many times. This chain links TRBV3-1 with TRBJ2-7; 12 bases match TRBD1. The length of the CDR3 is 15 residues. Trimming at V came to 2 bases and at J to 7 bases, leaving 6 bases not matched to a gene. Per germline, CDR1 LGHDT and CDR2 YNNKEL (reference sequence). In DNA form, the CDR3 reads TGTGCCAGCAGCCAACGGGACAGGGGGCCTGGAGAGCAGTACTTC. This gives the protein CASSQRDRGPGEQYF.